The subject of this entry is one T cell receptor beta chain. Additional DNA sequences in this sample encode the identical CDR3. This specimen belongs to a study of blood T cell repertoires in COVID-19. Profiling relied on immunoSEQ multiplex PCR, and the TCRdb table lists in-frame clones only, not all of them. The repertoire has around 300,000 clones, around 90% of them found once; the top ten carry about 5%. CDR1 and CDR2 (germline): SGDLS, YYNGEE. Trimming pared 2 bases from V and 6 bases from J, leaving 13 bases between. CDR3 length: 14 amino acids. The source of this sequence is a man in his thirties or forties who had recovered from COVID-19. Sequenced sample: PBMCs or T cells enriched from blood (not recorded which). The chain is built from TRBV9 and TRBJ2-3; possible D gene TRBD2, 6 bases. CDR3 sequence reads: CASSVGRGTDTQYF. As DNA, the CDR3 is TGTGCCAGCAGCGTCGGGCGTGGGACTGATACGCAGTATTTT. Supplemented by reference TRBV9 and TRBJ2-3, the full variable domain reads DSGVTQTPKHLITATGQRVTLRCSPRSGDLSVYWYQQSLDQGLQFLIQYYNGEERAKGNILERFSAQQFPDLHSELNLSSLELGDSALYFCASSVGRGTDTQYFGPGTRLTVL.